The 23 T cell receptor beta chains below were found in one sample sequenced in a study of monozygotic twins with inflammatory bowel disease. Reanalyzing the 5' RACE reads, TCRdb keeps one entry per CDR3 protein, without DNA. The sample table sets out over 110,000 distinct CDR3 sequences. The sequencing sample was made of blood. Receptor source: a human donor with ulcerative colitis or Crohn's disease, or a healthy co-twin of an affected twin (not recorded which).

J is TRBJ2-3 and V is TRBV30. Germline V gene lookup returns CDR1 GTSNPN and CDR2 SVGIG (reference sequence). The CDR3 consists of 11 residues. The CDR3: CAWAQEDTQYF.

CDR3 in amino acids: CASRLRLDTTYEQYF. The chain couples TRBV5-1 to TRBJ2-7; TCRdb's D call, TRBD1, is unchecked because there is no DNA. Germline V gives CDR1 SGHRS, CDR2 YFSETQ. There are 15 residues in the CDR3.

The chain carries TRBV5-1 and TRBJ2-7; TCRdb names TRBD2, which stays unverified in the absence of DNA. The germline V gene encodes CDR1 SGHRS and CDR2 YFSETQ. This CDR3 has 14 amino acids. The CDR3 loop reads CASSLEGTANEQYF.

The J gene is TRBJ2-1, the V gene TRBV7-8; TCRdb's assignment of TRBD1 cannot be checked, as there is no DNA. The CDR3 has 14 residues. Germline V gene data show CDR1 as SGHVS and CDR2 as FQNEAQ. The CDR3 is CASSLAAGDNEQFF.

This sequence joins TRBV29-1 and TRBJ2-3; TCRdb names TRBD1, which stays unverified in the absence of DNA. Germline V gene data show CDR1 as SQVTM and CDR2 as ANQGSEA. This CDR3 comprises 14 residues. CDR3 in amino acids: CSVRTGGRTDTQYF.

The chain combines TRBV5-4 with TRBJ2-7; as DNA is missing, the TRBD1 call by TCRdb cannot be tested. CDR1 is SGHNT and CDR2 is YYREEE in the germline V gene (reference sequence). This CDR3 is built from 15 residues. Here the CDR3 reads CASSLTPGQGYEQYF. The entire variable domain, with the rest obtained from reference TRBV5-4 and TRBJ2-7, is as follows: ETGVTQSPTHLIKTRGQQVTLRCSSQSGHNTVSWYQQALGQGPQFIFQYYREEENGRGNFPPRFSGLQFPNYSSELNVNALELDDSALYLCASSLTPGQGYEQYFGPGTRLTVT.

The rearrangement joins TRBV29-1 to TRBJ1-4. The germline CDR1 and CDR2 sequences are SQVTM and ANQGSEA. The length of the CDR3 is 13 residues. The CDR3 protein is CSVEDRRREKLFF.

V and J are TRBV6-2 or TRBV6-3 and TRBJ2-3; the TCRdb call, TRBD2, lacks DNA for checking. Germline lookup yields CDR1 MNHEY and CDR2 SVGEGT. The CDR3 spans 15 residues. CDR3 sequence: CASSYRRGTTDTQYF.

V is TRBV7-9 and J is TRBJ1-1; checking the TCRdb D call of TRBD1 is not possible without DNA. The CDR3 has 16 residues. Looked up from germline, CDR1 is SEHNR and CDR2 is FQNEAQ (reference sequence). The CDR3: CASSLALAGTNTEAFF. Full variable domain (outside the CDR3, taken from reference TRBV7-9 and TRBJ1-1): DTGVSQNPRHKITKRGQNVTFRCDPISEHNRLYWYRQTLGQGPEFLTYFQNEAQLEKSRLLSDRFSAERPKGSFSTLEIQRTEQGDSAMYLCASSLALAGTNTEAFFGQGTRLTVV.

The chain couples TRBV5-6 to TRBJ2-3; without DNA, the TCRdb call of TRBD1 cannot be checked. Germline V CDR1 and CDR2: SGHDT, YYEEEE. The CDR3 is 15 amino acids. The CDR3 spells CASSYRDRGVYTQYF. Supplemented by reference TRBV5-6 and TRBJ2-3, the full variable domain reads DAGVTQSPTHLIKTRGQQVTLRCSPKSGHDTVSWYQQALGQGPQFIFQYYEEEERQRGNFPDRFSGHQFPNYSSELNVNALLLGDSALYLCASSYRDRGVYTQYFGPGTRLTVL.

The chain links TRBV6-5 to TRBJ2-3. CDR3 length equals 15 residues. Germline V gives CDR1 MNHEY, CDR2 SVGAGI. The CDR3 here is CASSYSSPSTDTQYF.

The genes are TRBV20-1 and TRBJ2-3; TCRdb calls TRBD2, which cannot be checked without DNA. Looked up from germline, CDR1 is DFQATT and CDR2 is SNEGSKA (reference sequence). The CDR3 spans 16 residues. This chain's CDR3 is CSARFSRDLSTDTQYF.

The J gene is TRBJ2-2, the V gene TRBV7-3; no DNA is available, so the TRBD1 call from TCRdb remains unchecked. Germline loops: CDR1 SGHTA, CDR2 FQGTGA. The CDR3 sequence is 16 residues long. This chain's CDR3 is CASSYQQGASTGELFF. Complete variable domain (other parts from reference TRBV7-3 and TRBJ2-2): GAGVSQTPSNKVTEKGKYVELRCDPISGHTALYWYRQSLGQGPEFLIYFQGTGAADDSGLPNDRFFAVRPEGSVSTLKIQRTERGDSAVYLCASSYQQGASTGELFFGEGSRLTVL.

The chain has TRBV7-2 and TRBJ1-2. The CDR3 sequence is 14 residues long. Per germline, CDR1 SGHTA and CDR2 FQGNSA. The CDR3 loop is CASSLSSPEYGYTF. Looking up the rest from reference TRBV7-2 and TRBJ1-2 gives the full variable domain: GAGVSQSPSNKVTEKGKDVELRCDPISGHTALYWYRQSLGQGLEFLIYFQGNSAPDKSGLPSDRFSAERTGGSVSTLTIQRTQQEDSAVYLCASSLSSPEYGYTFGSGTRLTVV.

The chain uses TRBV6-1 and TRBJ2-7; TCRdb picks TRBD1, but there is no DNA to check that call. This CDR3 is 16 amino acids long. Germline CDR1 MNHNS, CDR2 SASEGT. The CDR3 loop is CASRPTTGGSSYEQYF.

The chain employs TRBV7-9 and TRBJ2-5; the D call from TCRdb, TRBD2, cannot be confirmed without DNA. The germline V gene encodes CDR1 SEHNR and CDR2 FQNEAQ (reference sequence). This CDR3 is 17 amino acids long. The CDR3 spells CASSFAHEERGQETQYF.

The chain links TRBV12-5 to TRBJ1-4. Germline V gene lookup returns CDR1 LGHNT and CDR2 FRNRAP. This CDR3 is built from 15 residues. This CDR3 reads CASGPGQSGGEKLFF.

This chain links TRBV28 with TRBJ1-5; TCRdb's D gene call, TRBD1, goes unchecked for lack of DNA. The CDR3 contains 19 residues. The germline V gene has CDR1 MDHEN and CDR2 SYDVKM. The CDR3 protein is CASSSPGTPRDYSNQPQHF. Together with reference TRBV28 and TRBJ1-5, the CDR3 gives the full variable domain: DVKVTQSSRYLVKRTGEKVFLECVQDMDHENMFWYRQDPGLGLRLIYFSYDVKMKEKGDIPEGYSVSREKKERFSLILESASTNQTSMYLCASSSPGTPRDYSNQPQHFGDGTRLSIL.

V and J are TRBV5-1 and TRBJ2-7. The CDR3 covers 14 residues. The germline V gene has CDR1 SGHRS and CDR2 YFSETQ. The CDR3 here is CASSYTTKPYEQYF.

The chain uses TRBV6-5 and TRBJ2-1; the TCRdb D gene call, TRBD2, has no DNA to confirm it. Per germline, CDR1 MNHEY and CDR2 SVGAGI. This CDR3 contains 16 residues. The CDR3 is CASSYASSGRYNEQFF.

The chain carries TRBV30 and TRBJ2-1; without DNA, the TCRdb call of TRBD2 cannot be checked. Germline CDR1 and CDR2: GTSNPN and SVGIG (reference sequence). This CDR3 is built from 15 residues. The chain's CDR3 is CAWSVHLVGLNEQFF. Full variable domain (remainder filled in from reference TRBV30 and TRBJ2-1): SQTIHQWPATLVQPVGSPLSLECTVEGTSNPNLYWYRQAAGRGLQLLFYSVGIGQISSEVPQNLSASRPQDRQFILSSKKLLLSDSGFYLCAWSVHLVGLNEQFFGPGTRLTVL.

The chain employs TRBV7-3 and TRBJ2-3. The CDR3 has 12 amino acids. CDR1 is SGHTA, CDR2 FQGTGA, per germline. The CDR3 spells CASSRGRDTQYF.

V gene TRBV7-2 combines with J gene TRBJ1-2; the TCRdb D gene call, TRBD1, has no DNA to confirm it. Germline V lookup: CDR1 SGHTA, CDR2 FQGNSA. The CDR3 length is 17 residues. CDR3: CASSTSPGTAPNYGYTF.